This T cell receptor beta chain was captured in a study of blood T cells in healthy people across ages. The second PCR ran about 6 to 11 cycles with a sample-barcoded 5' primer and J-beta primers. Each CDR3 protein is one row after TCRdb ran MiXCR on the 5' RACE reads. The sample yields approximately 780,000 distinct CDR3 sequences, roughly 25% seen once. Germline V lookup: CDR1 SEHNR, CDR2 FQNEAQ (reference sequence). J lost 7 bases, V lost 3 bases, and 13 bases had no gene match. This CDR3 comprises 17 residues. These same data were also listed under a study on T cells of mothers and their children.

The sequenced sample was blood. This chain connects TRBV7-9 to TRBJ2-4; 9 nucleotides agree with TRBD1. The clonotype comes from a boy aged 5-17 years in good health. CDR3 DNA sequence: TGTGCCAGCAGCTTTGGTAGGGACAGGGCGGACAGGAACATTCAGTACTTC. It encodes CASSFGRDRADRNIQYF.